Given below is one T cell receptor beta chain in context. The target antigen is unknown. This sample is part of a study of T cells and Merkel cell carcinoma outcomes. Sequenced by immunoSEQ multiplex PCR; TCRdb stores in-frame clones only, minus some. The sample shows some 21,000 clones, over 75% of them seen only once. V shed 3 bases and J shed 2 bases, with 14 bases lying between them. The CDR3 extends over 15 amino acids. Germline V lookup: CDR1 SGHNT, CDR2 YYREEE (reference sequence). Study-wide results and limits: Repertoire plus T-cell density reportedly predicted Merkel cell carcinoma outcomes.

The chain carries TRBV5-4 and TRBJ2-5, with D possibly being TRBD2 (6 bases). This sequence was found in a human donor with Merkel cell carcinoma. The material sequenced was tumor tissue from Merkel cell carcinoma. The CDR3 DNA reads as TGTGCCAGCAGCTCACCTGGCGGGAATCAAGAGACCCAGTACTTC. Encoded protein: CASSSPGGNQETQYF.